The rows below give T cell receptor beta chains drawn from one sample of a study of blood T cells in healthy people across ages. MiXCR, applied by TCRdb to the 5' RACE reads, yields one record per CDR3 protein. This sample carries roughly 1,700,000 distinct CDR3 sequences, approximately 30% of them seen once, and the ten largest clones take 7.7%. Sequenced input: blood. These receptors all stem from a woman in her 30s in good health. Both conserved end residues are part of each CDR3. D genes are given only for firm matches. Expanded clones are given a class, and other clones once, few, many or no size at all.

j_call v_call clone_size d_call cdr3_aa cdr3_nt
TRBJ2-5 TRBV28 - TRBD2 CASRLRGGPETQYF TGTGCCAGCCGATTGCGCGGGGGGCCAGAGACCCAGTACTTC
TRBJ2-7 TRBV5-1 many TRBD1 CASSLSTGGRYEQYF TGTGCCAGCAGCTTGTCTACAGGGGGCAGGTACGAGCAGTACTTC
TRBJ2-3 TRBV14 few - CVSSQLADTQYF TGTGTCAGCAGCCAGCTCGCAGATACGCAGTATTTT
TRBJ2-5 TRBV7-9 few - CASQPSDEQYF TGTGCCAGCCAGCCTTCCGATGAGCAGTACTTC
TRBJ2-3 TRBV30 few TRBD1 CAWSSGGEGDTQYF TGTGCCTGGAGTTCAGGGGGCGAGGGAGATACGCAGTATTTT
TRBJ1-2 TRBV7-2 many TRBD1 CASSEGTGGFYGYTF TGTGCCAGCAGCGAAGGGACAGGGGGCTTCTATGGCTACACCTTC
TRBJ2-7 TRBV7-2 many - CASSFGRGRGRSYEQYF TGTGCCAGCAGCTTCGGGCGAGGTAGGGGCCGGTCCTACGAGCAGTACTTC
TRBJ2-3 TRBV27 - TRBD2 CASSPGLAGGMDTQYF TGTGCCAGCAGTCCGGGACTAGCGGGGGGGATGGATACGCAGTATTTT
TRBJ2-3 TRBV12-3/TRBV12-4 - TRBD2 CASRVGGSADTQYF TGTGCCAGCAGGGTCGGGGGGAGCGCAGATACGCAGTATTTT
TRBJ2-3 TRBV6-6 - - CASNKDSTDTQYF TGTGCCAGCAATAAAGATAGCACAGATACGCAGTATTTT
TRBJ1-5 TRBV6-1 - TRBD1 CASSELDRGQPQHF TGTGCCAGCAGTGAACTCGACAGGGGCCAGCCCCAGCATTTT
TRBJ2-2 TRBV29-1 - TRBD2 CSVVRGETGELFF TGCAGCGTTGTCCGGGGGGAAACCGGGGAGCTGTTTTTT
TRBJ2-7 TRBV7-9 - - CASSHTESSSYEQYF TGTGCCAGCAGCCACACGGAGAGCTCCTCCTACGAGCAGTACTTC
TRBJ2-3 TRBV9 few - CASSVDREIAADTQYF TGTGCCAGCAGCGTAGATAGGGAAATAGCCGCAGATACGCAGTATTTT
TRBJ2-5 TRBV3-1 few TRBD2 CASSQVGSGGAGKTQYF TGTGCCAGCAGCCAAGTCGGTAGCGGGGGGGCGGGTAAGACCCAGTACTTC
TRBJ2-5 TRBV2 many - CAAARGDQETQYF TGTGCCGCCGCGCGGGGAGACCAAGAGACCCAGTACTTC
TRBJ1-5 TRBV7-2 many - CASRVTGASSQPQHF TGTGCCAGCAGAGTTACAGGAGCCAGTTCACAGCCCCAGCATTTT
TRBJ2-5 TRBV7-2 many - CASSLGRQETQYF TGTGCCAGCTCGCTCGGGCGGCAAGAGACCCAGTACTTC
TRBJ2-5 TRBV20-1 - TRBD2 CSGFGVAGGREETQYF TGCAGTGGGTTCGGGGTGGCGGGAGGGCGGGAGGAGACCCAGTACTTC
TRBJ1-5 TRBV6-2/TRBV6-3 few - CASIWRVNQPQHF TGTGCCAGCATCTGGAGGGTGAATCAGCCCCAGCATTTT
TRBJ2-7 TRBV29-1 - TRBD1 CSVGTGFDNEQYF TGCAGCGTCGGGACAGGGTTCGACAATGAGCAGTACTTC
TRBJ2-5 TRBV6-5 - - CASSYSKFLGETQYF TGTGCCAGCAGTTACTCGAAGTTCCTTGGTGAGACCCAGTACTTC
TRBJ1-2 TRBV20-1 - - CSVNTGSDYGYTF TGCAGTGTTAACACAGGGTCGGACTATGGCTACACCTTC
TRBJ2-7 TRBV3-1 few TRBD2 CASSLGLSADTYEQYF TGTGCCAGCAGCCTGGGACTATCAGCCGATACCTACGAGCAGTACTTC
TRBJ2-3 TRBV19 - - CASSISDSTDTQYF TGTGCCAGTAGTATATCGGACAGCACAGATACGCAGTATTTT
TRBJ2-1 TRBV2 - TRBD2 CASSEEASGDRQFF TGTGCCAGCAGTGAAGAGGCTAGCGGGGATAGGCAGTTCTTC
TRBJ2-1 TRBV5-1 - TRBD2 CASSWEGRGNKQFF TGCGCCAGCAGCTGGGAGGGTAGGGGCAATAAGCAGTTCTTC
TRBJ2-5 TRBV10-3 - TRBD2 CAISESGGTQETQYF TGTGCCATCAGTGAGAGCGGGGGGACTCAAGAGACCCAGTACTTC
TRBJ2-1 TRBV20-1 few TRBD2 CSAPHRRTSGNGEQFF TGCAGTGCTCCCCACCGGAGGACTAGCGGGAACGGTGAGCAGTTCTTC
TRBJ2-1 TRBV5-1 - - CASSLAVAGVNNEQFF TGCGCCAGCAGCTTGGCCGTTGCCGGGGTGAACAATGAGCAGTTCTTC
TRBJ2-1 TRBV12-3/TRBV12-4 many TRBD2 CASSLKTSGDEQFF TGTGCCAGCAGTCTCAAGACTAGCGGGGATGAGCAGTTCTTC
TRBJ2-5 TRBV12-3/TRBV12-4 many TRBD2 CASTGGTFQETQYF TGTGCCAGCACGGGAGGGACGTTCCAAGAGACCCAGTACTTC
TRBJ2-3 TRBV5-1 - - CASSSGYSSTDTQYF TGCGCCAGCAGCAGTGGGTACAGTAGCACAGATACGCAGTATTTT
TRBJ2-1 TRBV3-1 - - CASSHGGRVNEQFF TGTGCCAGCAGCCACGGCGGCAGGGTAAATGAGCAGTTCTTC
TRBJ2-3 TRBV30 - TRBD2 CAWSVLAGPDTQYF TGTGCCTGGAGTGTACTAGCGGGACCAGATACGCAGTATTTT
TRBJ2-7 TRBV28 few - CASIQIYWGSYEQYF TGTGCCAGCATTCAAATATACTGGGGCTCCTACGAGCAGTACTTC
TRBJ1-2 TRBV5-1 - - CASSAREGSNYGYTF TGCGCCAGCAGCGCCCGGGAAGGGTCGAACTATGGCTACACCTTC
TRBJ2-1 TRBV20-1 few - CSALVGGRDEQFF TGCAGTGCCCTGGTAGGGGGGCGGGATGAGCAGTTCTTC
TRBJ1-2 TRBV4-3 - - CASSQERQNGYTF TGCGCCAGCAGCCAAGAGAGGCAGAACGGCTACACCTTC
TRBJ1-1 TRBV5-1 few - CASSLVQGANTEAFF TGCGCCAGCAGCTTGGTCCAGGGCGCGAACACTGAAGCTTTCTTT
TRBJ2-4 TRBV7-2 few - CASGSYRVDIQYF TGTGCCAGCGGCTCGTACAGGGTGGACATTCAGTACTTC
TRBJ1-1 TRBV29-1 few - CSVANTGFGFF TGCAGCGTAGCTAACACAGGGTTCGGTTTCTTT
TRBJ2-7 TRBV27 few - CASTHFTGSQRLAKTYEQYF TGTGCCAGCACCCACTTCACCGGCTCCCAGAGACTGGCGAAAACCTACGAGCAGTACTTC
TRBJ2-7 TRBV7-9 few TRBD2 CASVSDGGTSSRSQYF TGTGCCAGCGTTTCTGATGGAGGGACTAGCAGCCGGAGCCAGTACTTC
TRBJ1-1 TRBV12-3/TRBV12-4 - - CASSFGRGHSNTEAFF TGTGCCAGCAGTTTTGGGCGGGGACATTCGAACACTGAAGCTTTCTTT
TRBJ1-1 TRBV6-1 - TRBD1 CASSHTTGGPRAPEAFF TGTGCCAGCAGCCACACCACAGGGGGACCTAGGGCCCCTGAAGCTTTCTTT
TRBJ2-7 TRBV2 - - CASSDSVTGRNPRLGDEQYF TGTGCCAGCAGTGATTCTGTGACAGGTCGAAATCCTAGATTGGGTGACGAGCAGTACTTC
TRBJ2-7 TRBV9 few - CASSVAPAGIYEQYF TGTGCCAGCAGCGTAGCTCCCGCGGGGATTTACGAGCAGTACTTC
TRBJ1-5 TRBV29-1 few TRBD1 CSVSDRGGNQPQHF TGCAGCGTTTCCGACAGGGGAGGTAATCAGCCCCAGCATTTT
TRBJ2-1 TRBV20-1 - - CSTLQRTYNEQFF TGCAGTACTCTACAGCGGACCTACAATGAGCAGTTCTTC
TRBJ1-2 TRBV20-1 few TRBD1 CSALPGQVIYGYTF TGCAGTGCTTTGCCGGGACAGGTTATATATGGCTACACCTTC
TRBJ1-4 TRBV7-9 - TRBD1 CASSPDGTGDEKLFF TGTGCCAGCAGCCCCGACGGGACAGGGGACGAAAAACTGTTTTTT
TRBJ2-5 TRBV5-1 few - CASSLRNFETQYF TGCGCCAGCAGTCTACGGAATTTTGAGACCCAGTACTTC
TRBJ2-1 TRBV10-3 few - CAISEVGEQFF TGTGCCATCAGTGAGGTGGGTGAGCAGTTCTTC
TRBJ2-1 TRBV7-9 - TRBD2 CASSFRREGSRKFF TGTGCCAGCAGCTTTCGACGGGAGGGGAGCCGTAAGTTCTTC
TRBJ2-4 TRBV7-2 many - CASSLLLRGAKNIQYF TGTGCCAGCAGCTTATTGCTCCGGGGGGCCAAAAACATTCAGTACTTC